The entry below gives a single T cell receptor (beta chain) sequence along with its context. Methods used by the authors: Researchers report that nucleated cell counts were estimated from reference gene primer amplification. The repertoire was sequenced with immunoSEQ multiplex PCR; TCRdb's copy has only in-frame clones and lacks some. V, J and clone size are taken as reported in that table, and D and trimming were inferred from the DNA itself. Counted here are around 180,000 clones, 86% occurring once; the ten biggest clones make up roughly 20%. This entry is derived from a study of blood T cell repertoires in COVID-19. About the research overall: COVID-19 samples from acute and convalescent phases originated in the United States, Italy and Spain. Sources were T cells, B-cell-depleted T cells, or PBMCs; the material itself was cDNA or gDNA.

The germline V and J ends were trimmed by 3 bases and 3 bases, with 11 bases remaining between them. The length of the CDR3 is 15 residues. The sequenced material came from peripheral blood. The V gene is TRBV23-1, the J gene TRBJ1-4, with D unclear. TRBV23-1 belongs to the ORF category, with a function that is uncertain. This sequence originates from a man in his sixties or seventies with active or convalescent COVID-19. The CDR3 DNA reads as TGCGCCAGCAGTCACCTCCCCAGGCCTAATGAAAAACTGTTTTTT. Protein: CASSHLPRPNEKLFF.